Described below is a single T cell receptor (beta chain) sequence and its context. The sample comes from a study of control samples from healthy donors and cancer patients. The V gene end was trimmed by 4 bases and the J gene end by 8 bases; junction bases not matched to a gene: 9. The CDR3 runs 14 residues. Germline values: CDR1 SGHNT, CDR2 YYREEE (reference sequence). TCRdb keeps only in-frame clones here, not all; method: immunoSEQ multiplex PCR. The data hold over 45,000 clones, with 85% to 95% observed a single time. The sequenced sample consisted of PBMCs. This TCR was recovered from a man aged 25-45 years with colorectal cancer. The chain links TRBV5-4 to TRBJ1-2; 9 bases are a match to TRBD1. The CDR3 region has the DNA TGTGCCAGCAGCCTGAGACAGGGGGTACGCGGCTACACCTTC. Translating it yields CASSLRQGVRGYTF.